Following are 9 T cell receptor beta chains from one sample sequenced in a study of T cells in Graves' hyperthyroidism and ophthalmopathy. The CDR3 regions of TCR beta were amplified from RNA transcripts. The HTBI primer set was used in a first-round RT-PCR of the TCR CDR3. TCRdb analysed the multiplex PCR reads with MiXCR anew, one entry per CDR3 protein. In the table there are around 560,000 distinct CDR3 sequences, around 17% of which are singletons. The source material was blood. All receptors derive from a woman aged 18 to 35 with Graves' hyperthyroidism.

In this sample, this clonotype turned up many times. V gene TRBV20-1 combines with J gene TRBJ2-1; D not certain. This CDR3 has 14 residues. With 0 bases removed from V and 4 bases from J, the gap between germline ends came to 10 bases. CDR1 is DFQATT, CDR2 SNEGSKA, per germline (reference sequence). The chain's CDR3 is CSARDLDHYNEQFF. In DNA, the CDR3 is TGCAGTGCTAGAGATTTGGACCATTACAATGAGCAGTTCTTC.

This sequence joins TRBV4-3 and TRBJ2-3, with 9 bases lining up with TRBD2. The length of the CDR3 is 15 residues. Trimming took 1 base from V and 4 from J; bases not matched to a gene: 3. CDR1 is LGHNA and CDR2 is YSLEER in the germline V gene. CDR3 sequence (DNA): TGCGCCAGCAGCCAAGGCGGGGGGGCATCAGATACGCAGTATTTT. Its translation is CASSQGGGASDTQYF.

This clonotype was counted many times. This chain connects TRBV2 to TRBJ2-3; tentatively, D is TRBD2 (7 bases). CDR1 SNHLY and CDR2 FYNNEI come from the germline V gene. V gave up 7 bases and J gave up 6 bases, with 17 bases separating them. The CDR3 length is 14 residues. The CDR3 DNA sequence: TGTGCCAGCACCGACGGCGGGGGCCGGGATACGCAGTATTTT. This sequence encodes CASTDGGGRDTQYF.

Comments on this clonotype: A much larger clone differs by one base, so this may be a read error. This chain joins TRBV13 and TRBJ1-6; TRBD1 matches at 7 bases. The V gene's germline CDR1 is PRHDT and CDR2 FYEKMQ (reference sequence). The CDR3 consists of 14 residues. V lost 2 bases to trimming and J lost 10 bases; unmatched junction nucleotides: 5. This CDR3 reads CASSLQQGNSPLHF. As DNA, the CDR3 is TGTGCCAGCAGCTTACAACAGGGGAACTCACCCCTCCACTTT. Based on the CDR3 plus reference TRBV13 and TRBJ1-6, the full variable domain is AAGVIQSPRHLIKEKRETATLKCYPIPRHDTVYWYQQGPGQDPQFLISFYEKMQSDKGSIPDRFSAQQFSDYHSELNMSSLELGDSALYFCASSLQQGNSPLHFGNGTRLTVT.

This clonotype was recorded many times. The rearrangement uses TRBV20-1 and TRBJ2-5; 8 bases align to TRBD2. V was clipped by 2 bases and J by 1 base; unmatched bases: 3. CDR3 size: 14 residues. CDR1 is DFQATT and CDR2 is SNEGSKA in the germline V gene (reference sequence). The CDR3 bases are TGCAGTGCTAGAATAGCGGGACCCCAAGAGACCCAGTACTTC. Protein: CSARIAGPQETQYF.

This clonotype came up many times. This rearrangement joins TRBV6-1 to TRBJ1-2; 10 bases map to TRBD1. With V trimmed by 5 bases and J by 7 bases, 16 bases remained unmatched. This CDR3 comprises 17 residues. Germline loops: CDR1 MNHNS, CDR2 SASEGT. The DNA of the CDR3 is TGTGCCAGCAGTCGTACCCTTCCCCGGGACAGGGGTGGTGGCTACACCTTC. This codes for CASSRTLPRDRGGGYTF.

This chain joins TRBV20-1 and TRBJ2-3; no reliable D call. The CDR3 has 14 amino acids. Germline CDR1 and CDR2: DFQATT and SNEGSKA (reference sequence). The ends were cut back, 1 base at V and 2 bases at J, with 10 bases in the middle. The CDR3: CSARGRLLTDTQYF. The CDR3 coding sequence is TGCAGTGCTAGAGGGCGTTTACTCACAGATACGCAGTATTTT.

This clonotype appeared many times. V usage is TRBV20-1 and J usage is TRBJ1-3; no firm D call. V was cut by 5 bases and J by 0 bases, with 14 bases left in between. Per germline, CDR1 DFQATT and CDR2 SNEGSKA (reference sequence). The CDR3 is 15 amino acids. The CDR3 region is CSAPHIASSGNTIYF. The CDR3, as DNA: TGCAGTGCTCCCCACATCGCAAGCTCTGGAAACACCATATATTTT.

About this clonotype: The conserved final phenylalanine or tryptophan is absent from the CDR3, which likely points to a read error. V gene TRBV5-1 combines with J gene TRBJ2-1; unclear D gene. Looked up from germline, CDR1 is SGHRS and CDR2 is YFSETQ. The V end lost 0 bases, the J end lost 5 bases, and 9 bases lay between the germline ends. This CDR3 is 14 amino acids long. CDR3 DNA: TGCGCCAGCAGCTTGGTGTCCGGAAACAATGAGCAGTTCTCC. This encodes CASSLVSGNNEQFS.